This passage covers 28 T cell receptor beta chains from one sample sequenced in a study of cytomegalovirus exposure and HLA in healthy donors. PCR employed 60 Vbeta and 13 Jbeta primers. The assay was immunoSEQ multiplex PCR, and TCRdb's table has in-frame clones only and misses some. The sample lists about 150,000 clones; under 85% were seen once. The specimen sequenced was PBMCs. Receptors were obtained from a woman younger than 30 in good health and CMV-seropositive.

The table lists this clone with a few counts. This chain connects TRBV30 to TRBJ1-1; D perhaps matches TRBD1 (5 bases). This CDR3 comprises 12 residues. Trimming removed 2 bases from V and 6 bases from J, with 10 bases in between. CDR1 is GTSNPN, CDR2 SVGIG, per germline (reference sequence). The CDR3 DNA is TGTGCCTGGAGTAGGGGAAACCCTGAAGCTTTCTTT. This codes for CAWSRGNPEAFF.

The rearrangement uses TRBV15 and TRBJ2-5; 10 bases fit TRBD2. The J call may be mistaken, given a closer DNA end match to TRBJ2-7. This CDR3 has 16 amino acids. Looked up from germline, CDR1 is LNHNV and CDR2 is YYDKDF (reference sequence). Written as DNA, the CDR3 is TGTGCCACCAGCACCCTAGCGGGAGATAAAATCTACGAGCAGTACTTC. Protein: CATSTLAGDKIYEQYF.

This clone occurred once. In DNA, the CDR3 is TGCGCCAGCAGCCAAGACCGGGGGGTGGGGGACAGGGGGTCAGATACGCAGTATTTT. It translates to CASSQDRGVGDRGSDTQYF. The V call is TRBV4-1, the J call TRBJ2-3; 11 bases agree with TRBD1. The CDR3 is made up of 19 amino acids. CDR1 is MGHRA and CDR2 is YSYEKL in the germline V gene. The trim removed 0 bases at V and 4 bases at J, leaving 12 bases unmatched.

The rearrangement links TRBV19 to TRBJ2-5; 11 bases are a match to TRBD1. Trimming removed 3 bases from V and 5 bases from J; junction bases left unmatched: 2. Germline values: CDR1 LNHDA, CDR2 SQIVND (reference sequence). This CDR3 contains 14 residues. CDR3 in DNA: TGTGCCAGTAGTATGGGACAGGGGGTCGAGACCCAGTACTTC. Its translation: CASSMGQGVETQYF. The full variable domain, rest sourced from reference TRBV19 and TRBJ2-5, is DGGITQSPKYLFRKEGQNVTLSCEQNLNHDAMYWYRQDPGQGLRLIYYSQIVNDFQKGDIAEGYSVSREKKESFPLTVTSAQKNPTAFYLCASSMGQGVETQYFGPGTRLLVL.

CDR3 in DNA: TGTGCCAGCAGTGACTCGCGGGGGGCTGCAGATACGCAGTATTTT. Its translation is CASSDSRGAADTQYF. This sequence joins TRBV6-4 and TRBJ2-3; 8 bases line up with TRBD2. The junction had 3 bases not matched to a gene; V was cut back by 0 bases and J by 4 bases. Germline lookup yields CDR1 MRHNA and CDR2 SNTAGT. The CDR3 is 15 amino acids.

J is TRBJ2-7 and V is TRBV30; 9 positions match TRBD1. Unmatched junction bases numbered 5, after V lost 7 bases and J lost 4 bases. The CDR3 contains 12 residues. Germline CDR1 GTSNPN, CDR2 SVGIG (reference sequence). CDR3 residues: CAFRDRAYEQYF. In nucleotides, the CDR3 is TGTGCCTTCCGGGACAGGGCGTACGAGCAGTACTTC.

The rearrangement links TRBV5-4 to TRBJ1-2; 9 positions match TRBD1. V gave up 2 bases and J gave up 5 bases; unmatched junction bases: 10. Germline CDR1 is SGHNT and CDR2 is YYREEE (reference sequence). There are 16 residues in the CDR3. Here the CDR3 reads CASSFGGGQGGYGYTF. The CDR3 region has the DNA TGTGCCAGCAGCTTTGGGGGGGGACAGGGAGGGTATGGCTACACCTTC.

V is TRBV6-6 and J is TRBJ2-5; a possible D gene is TRBD2 (5 bases). V was pared by 1 base and J by 2 bases, with 11 bases between. CDR1 is MNHNY and CDR2 is SVGAGI in the germline V gene (reference sequence). The CDR3 extends over 15 amino acids. The CDR3 spells CASSYLFTGQETQYF. In DNA form, the CDR3 reads TGTGCCAGCAGTTACTTGTTTACGGGGCAAGAGACCCAGTACTTC.

Only a few counts were recorded for this clone. The chain employs TRBV7-2 and TRBJ1-6; the D gene is possibly TRBD1 (5 bases). This CDR3 is 13 amino acids long. The V end was cut by 5 bases, the J end by 8 bases, with 10 bases between. Germline-derived CDR1 and CDR2 are SGHTA and FQGNSA. DNA of the CDR3: TGTGCCAGCAGCCTCCAGGGCGATTCACCCCTCCACTTT. It translates to CASSLQGDSPLHF. Filled out from reference TRBV7-2 and TRBJ1-6, the complete variable domain reads GAGVSQSPSNKVTEKGKDVELRCDPISGHTALYWYRQSLGQGLEFLIYFQGNSAPDKSGLPSDRFSAERTGGSVSTLTIQRTQQEDSAVYLCASSLQGDSPLHFGNGTRLTVT.

This chain uses TRBV27 with TRBJ1-4, with 10 bases aligning to TRBD1. J was trimmed by 6 bases and V by 3 bases; bases with no gene match: 4. This CDR3 has 15 amino acids. The germline CDR1 and CDR2 sequences are MNHEY and SMNVEV (reference sequence). The CDR3 DNA is TGTGCCAGCAGTTTCCGGACAGGGGGGGATGAAAAACTGTTTTTT. It yields the protein CASSFRTGGDEKLFF. Complete variable domain (other parts from reference TRBV27 and TRBJ1-4): EAQVTQNPRYLITVTGKKLTVTCSQNMNHEYMSWYRQDPGLGLRQIYYSMNVEVTDKGDVPEGYKVSRKEKRNFPLILESPSPNQTSLYFCASSFRTGGDEKLFFGSGTQLSVL.

The chain carries TRBV7-6 and TRBJ1-1; unclear D gene. The germline V gene encodes CDR1 SGHVS and CDR2 FNYEAQ. V dropped 4 bases and J dropped 2 bases, with 8 bases sitting between them. CDR3 length: 13 residues. The DNA for the CDR3 is TGTGCCAGCAGCTCCAGTTTCAACACTGAAGCTTTCTTT. It specifies CASSSSFNTEAFF.

The gene calls are TRBV5-4 and TRBJ2-7, with D possibly being TRBD2 (5 bases). There are 16 residues in the CDR3. Trimming removed 0 bases from V and 2 bases from J, with 15 bases in between. Germline values: CDR1 SGHNT, CDR2 YYREEE (reference sequence). The CDR3, as DNA: TGTGCCAGCAGCTTGGACCGGGGAGCGGTGCCCTACGAGCAGTACTTC. This translates into CASSLDRGAVPYEQYF.

V usage is TRBV2 and J usage is TRBJ1-6; 11 bases agree with TRBD1. Unmatched junction bases numbered 14, after V lost 6 bases and J lost 7 bases. Germline CDR1 is SNHLY and CDR2 is FYNNEI. The CDR3 consists of 18 residues. This CDR3 is CASRHGQGASDANSPLHF. The CDR3 DNA reads as TGTGCCAGCAGGCACGGACAGGGGGCGAGCGATGCGAATTCACCCCTCCACTTT.

With respect to this clone: Other DNA sequences of this sample code for an identical CDR3. This chain connects TRBV7-2 to TRBJ1-2; 8 bases match TRBD1. J was trimmed by 7 bases and V by 5 bases; bases with no gene match: 6. The germline V gene encodes CDR1 SGHTA and CDR2 FQGNSA. CDR3 length equals 13 residues. CDR3 amino acids: CASSPRTGSGYTF. The CDR3 DNA reads as TGTGCCAGCAGCCCGAGGACAGGGAGTGGCTACACCTTC.

The count of this clone is one. V usage is TRBV18 and J usage is TRBJ1-1; 9 bases line up with TRBD1. The CDR3 extends over 18 amino acids. V lost 3 bases, J lost 0 bases, and 11 bases stayed unmatched. Germline V gene lookup returns CDR1 KGHSH and CDR2 LQKENI. The CDR3 protein is CASSPGVPGQGVNTEAFF. CDR3 sequence (DNA): TGTGCCAGCTCACCGGGAGTCCCGGGACAGGGAGTGAACACTGAAGCTTTCTTT.

The chain employs TRBV30 and TRBJ1-2; TRBD1 matches at 7 bases. This CDR3 comprises 14 residues. V trimming: 8 bases; J trimming: 4 bases; junction bases outside the gene matches: 13. CDR1 is GTSNPN, CDR2 SVGIG, per germline (reference sequence). DNA of the CDR3: TGTGCCAGACTCGAGGAGAGACAGGGCTATGGCTACACCTTC. Translation: CARLEERQGYGYTF. Full variable domain (missing parts from reference TRBV30 and TRBJ1-2): SQTIHQWPATLVQPVGSPLSLECTVEGTSNPNLYWYRQAAGRGLQLLFYSVGIGQISSEVPQNLSASRPQDRQFILSSKKLLLSDSGFYLCARLEERQGYGYTFGSGTRLTVV.

The V gene is TRBV27, the J gene TRBJ2-4, with D tentatively TRBD1 (5 bases). Trimming took off 5 bases at V and 3 bases at J, with 14 bases between the two ends. This CDR3 contains 15 residues. CDR1 and CDR2 from the germline V gene are MNHEY and SMNVEV (reference sequence). The CDR3, as DNA: TGTGCCAGCAGTCCCTTAGGGGTCGGCAAAAACATTCAGTACTTC. This gives the protein CASSPLGVGKNIQYF.

The V gene is TRBV29-1, the J gene TRBJ2-7, with 10 positions matching TRBD2. The CDR3 is 15 residues long. In germline, CDR1 is SQVTM, CDR2 ANQGSEA. The junction had 3 bases not matched to a gene; V was cut back by 1 base and J by 0 bases. The CDR3 DNA reads TGCAGCGTTGAAGGCCTAGCGGGGGACTCCTACGAGCAGTACTTC. This encodes CSVEGLAGDSYEQYF.

With regard to this clone: At one boundary the junction diverges from the germline segment, which might be a read error. The CDR3 nucleotides are TGTTCCAGCAGCACAGGGGGTAGTTCCTACGAGCAGTACTTC. This gives the protein CSSSTGGSSYEQYF. This chain connects TRBV7-9 to TRBJ2-7, with 8 bases that match TRBD1. CDR3 size: 14 residues. Germline V gene sequence: CDR1 SEHNR, CDR2 FQNEAQ (reference sequence).

This clone has a handful of counts. The chain employs TRBV7-8 and TRBJ1-2, with 7 bases aligning to TRBD1. The trim removed 5 bases at V and 7 bases at J, leaving 7 bases unmatched. In germline, CDR1 is SGHVS, CDR2 FQNEAQ. The length of the CDR3 is 13 residues. In nucleotides, the CDR3 is TGTGCCAGCAGCCGCCAGGACAGGCGTGGCTACACCTTC. Its translation: CASSRQDRRGYTF.

The V and J genes are TRBV12-5 and TRBJ1-1; tentatively, D is TRBD1 (5 bases). This CDR3 contains 16 residues. V was trimmed by 1 base and J by 3 bases, leaving 15 bases between them. Germline lookup yields CDR1 LGHNT and CDR2 FRNRAP. CDR3 DNA: TGTGCTAGTGGTTTGGGGTCTTTGGGGGGGGACACTGAAGCTTTCTTT. Translated, it gives CASGLGSLGGDTEAFF. The full variable domain, with the rest looked up from reference TRBV12-5 and TRBJ1-1, is DARVTQTPRHKVTEMGQEVTMRCQPILGHNTVFWYRQTMMQGLELLAYFRNRAPLDDSGMPKDRFSAEMPDATLATLKIQPSEPRDSAVYFCASGLGSLGGDTEAFFGQGTRLTVV.

With respect to this clone: The junction and the germline gene differ at one end; a read error may be behind it. The rearrangement uses TRBV7-7 and TRBJ2-7; 7 bases map to TRBD1. The CDR3 extends over 14 amino acids. Germline V gene data show CDR1 as SSHAT and CDR2 as FNYEAQ (reference sequence). DNA of the CDR3: TGTGCTAGCAGCCCCGGGACAGACCTCTACGAGCAGTACTTC. Translating gives CASSPGTDLYEQYF.

Turning to this clone: The same CDR3 can be traced to other DNA sequences in this sample. The chain uses TRBV27 and TRBJ2-5, with TRBD1 matching 9 bases. The CDR3 totals 14 residues. V shed 5 bases, J shed 4 bases, and the junction held 5 bases outside the gene matches. CDR1 MNHEY and CDR2 SMNVEV come from the germline V gene (reference sequence). CDR3 in DNA: TGTGCCAGCAGTCTGACAGGGGGTTTAGAGACCCAGTACTTC. It yields the protein CASSLTGGLETQYF.

J is TRBJ2-3 and V is TRBV10-3; a weak D match, TRBD2 (7 bases). This CDR3 contains 16 residues. The V end was cut by 0 bases, the J end by 4 bases, with 14 bases between. Germline V gene sequence: CDR1 ENHRY, CDR2 SYGVKD. The CDR3 spells CAISESGAGAPDTQYF. The DNA of the CDR3 is TGTGCCATCAGTGAGTCGGGGGCGGGGGCCCCAGATACGCAGTATTTT.

J is TRBJ2-4 and V is TRBV7-2, with 7 bases identical to TRBD1. Germline CDR1 SGHTA, CDR2 FQGNSA. The J segment lost 0 bases and the V segment lost 1 base, leaving 3 bases of the junction unmatched. The CDR3 runs to 16 residues. CDR3: CASSLEYRGAKNIQYF. Written as DNA, the CDR3 is TGTGCCAGCAGCTTAGAATACAGGGGAGCCAAAAACATTCAGTACTTC.

The chain combines TRBV19 with TRBJ2-5; D is perhaps TRBD2 (7 bases). The CDR3 extends over 13 amino acids. From germline, CDR1 is LNHDA and CDR2 SQIVND (reference sequence). Trimming took off 3 bases at V and 4 bases at J, with 9 bases between the two ends. CDR3 sequence (DNA): TGTGCCAGTAGTATCGGGGGGCCAGAGACCCAGTACTTC. It translates to CASSIGGPETQYF.

The chain links TRBV18 to TRBJ1-1; D is uncertain. CDR3 length: 20 amino acids. Trimming removed 1 base from V and 1 base from J, with 25 bases in between. Germline V gives CDR1 KGHSH, CDR2 LQKENI. This CDR3 is CASSPRVQTWSGNKNTEAFF. In DNA, the CDR3 is TGTGCCAGCTCACCACGGGTCCAAACCTGGTCCGGGAATAAGAACACTGAAGCTTTCTTT.

The rearrangement links TRBV28 to TRBJ2-7; a possible D gene is TRBD2 (7 bases). The V end lost 3 bases, the J end lost 6 bases, and 12 bases lay between the germline ends. Germline CDR1 is MDHEN and CDR2 is SYDVKM. The CDR3 runs to 13 residues. The CDR3 protein is CASSLGGGAEQYF. The CDR3 DNA reads as TGTGCCAGCAGTTTGGGAGGGGGGGCCGAGCAGTACTTC.